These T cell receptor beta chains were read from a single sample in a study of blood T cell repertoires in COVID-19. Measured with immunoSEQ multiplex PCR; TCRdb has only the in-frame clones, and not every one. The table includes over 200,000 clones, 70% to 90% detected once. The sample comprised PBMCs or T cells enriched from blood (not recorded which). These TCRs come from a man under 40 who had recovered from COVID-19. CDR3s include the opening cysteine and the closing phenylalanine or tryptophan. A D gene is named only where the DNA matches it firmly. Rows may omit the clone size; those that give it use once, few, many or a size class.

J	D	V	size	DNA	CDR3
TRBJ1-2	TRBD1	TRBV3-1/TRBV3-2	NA	TGTGCCAGCAGCCAGCGTATGACAGGGGGCTATGGCTACACCTTC	CASSQRMTGGYGYTF
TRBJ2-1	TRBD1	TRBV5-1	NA	TGCGCCAGCAGCGTTGGGACAGGCCTTAATGAGCAGTTCTTC	CASSVGTGLNEQFF
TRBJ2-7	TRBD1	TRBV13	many	TGTGCCAGCAGGAAGACAGGGGGCGATTACGAGCAGTACTTC	CASRKTGGDYEQYF
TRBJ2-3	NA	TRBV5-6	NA	TGTGCCAGCAGCTTAGACTCTGATACGCAGTATTTT	CASSLDSDTQYF
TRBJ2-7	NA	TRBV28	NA	TGTGCCAGCAGTGGGCCCGGCGGGGGCGCTTTCTACGAGCAGTACTTC	CASSGPGGGAFYEQYF
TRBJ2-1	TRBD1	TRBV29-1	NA	TGCAGCGGGAGACAGGGGTACAATGAGCAGTTCTTC	CSGRQGYNEQFF
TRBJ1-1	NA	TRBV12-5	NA	TGTGCTAGTGGTTTGACTCCGGGGAACACTGAAGCTTTCTTT	CASGLTPGNTEAFF
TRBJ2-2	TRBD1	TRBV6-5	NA	TGTGCCAGCGGAAGAGACAGGGCGAACACCGGGGAGCTGTTTTTT	CASGRDRANTGELFF
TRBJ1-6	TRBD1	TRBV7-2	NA	TGTGCCACCGCGGACAGGGCCTATCGTTATAATTCACCCCTCCACTTT	CATADRAYRYNSPLHF
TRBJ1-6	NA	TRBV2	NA	TGTGCCGGCCGGAGTACCTATAATTCACCCCTCCACTTT	CAGRSTYNSPLHF
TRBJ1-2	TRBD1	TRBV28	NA	TGTGCCAGCAGTTTAGCCAGACAGGGCGGTCGCGGCTACACCTTC	CASSLARQGGRGYTF
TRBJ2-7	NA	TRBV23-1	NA	TGCGCCAGCAGCCCCGGGGTGAACTACGAGCAGTACTTC	CASSPGVNYEQYF
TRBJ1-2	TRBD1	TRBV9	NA	TGTGCCAGCAGCGCCCTCTCCGGGACAGGGGACTACACCTTC	CASSALSGTGDYTF
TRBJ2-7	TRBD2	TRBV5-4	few	TGTGCCACGACTAGCGCCGACTACGAGCAGTACTTC	CATTSADYEQYF
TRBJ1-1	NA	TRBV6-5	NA	TGTGCCAGCAGTTATAGGAGGAACACTGAAGCTTTCTTT	CASSYRRNTEAFF
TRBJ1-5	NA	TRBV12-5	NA	TGTGCTAGTGGTTTGCCCGCGACAGAAGGTCAGCCCCAGCATTTT	CASGLPATEGQPQHF
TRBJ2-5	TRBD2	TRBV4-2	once	TGTGCCAGCAGCCACCTATCGGGACTAGCGGGAGAGGGAGAGACCCAGTACTTC	CASSHLSGLAGEGETQYF
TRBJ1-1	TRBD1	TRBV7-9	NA	TGTGCCAGCAGCTTAAAAAGGGACAGGAACACTGAAGCTTTCTTT	CASSLKRDRNTEAFF
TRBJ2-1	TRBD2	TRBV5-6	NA	TGTGCCAGCAGCCCGATGACTAGCGGGGTCTACAATGAGCAGTTCTTC	CASSPMTSGVYNEQFF
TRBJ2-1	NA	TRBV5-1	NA	TGCGCCAGCAGCTTGGTAGGGGTGAATGAGCAGTTCTTC	CASSLVGVNEQFF
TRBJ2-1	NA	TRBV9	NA	TGTGCCAGCAGACCCCCATCTACCCCCTACAATGAGCAGTTCTTC	CASRPPSTPYNEQFF
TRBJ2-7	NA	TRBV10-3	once	TGTGCCATCAGTAGCACAGCCTACGAGCAGTACTTC	CAISSTAYEQYF
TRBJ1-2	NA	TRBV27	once	TGTGCCAGCAGTTTATCTCCGGGGAAGGGAGGCTACACCTTC	CASSLSPGKGGYTF
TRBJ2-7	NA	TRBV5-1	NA	TGCGCCAGTCGGCAGGGTTCTTTTTACGAGCAGTACTTC	CASRQGSFYEQYF
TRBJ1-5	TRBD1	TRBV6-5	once	TGTGCCAGCAGAGCCGTACAGGGGCTAGGAGCCCAGCATTTT	CASRAVQGLGAQHF
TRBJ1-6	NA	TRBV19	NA	TGTGCCTCAGGGCTCTCCTATAATTCACCCCTCCACTTT	CASGLSYNSPLHF
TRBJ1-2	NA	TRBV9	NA	TGTGCCAGCAGCCCCCGGACAGTTAACTATGGCTACACCTTC	CASSPRTVNYGYTF
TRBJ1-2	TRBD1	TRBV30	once	TGTGCCTGGAATTCGGGACAGGCGAGCGGCTACACCTTC	CAWNSGQASGYTF
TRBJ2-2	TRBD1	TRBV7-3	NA	TGTGCCAGCAGCTTGACAGGGGGCGCAAAGACCGGGGAGCTGTTTTTT	CASSLTGGAKTGELFF
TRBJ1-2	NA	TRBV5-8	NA	TGTGCCAGCAACCATCAGGGAGGCTACACCTTC	CASNHQGGYTF
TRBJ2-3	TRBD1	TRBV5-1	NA	TGCGCCAGCAGCTTGGAAGGGGGCAGGGATACGCAGTATTTT	CASSLEGGRDTQYF
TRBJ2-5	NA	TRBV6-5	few	TGTGCCAGCAGTTTCCAACAGGGGAGGGAGACCCAGTACTTC	CASSFQQGRETQYF
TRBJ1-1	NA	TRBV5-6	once	TGTGCCAGCAGCTTAATACGGGGTGAAGCTTTCTTT	CASSLIRGEAFF
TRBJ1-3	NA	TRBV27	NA	TGTGCCAGCAGTAGCGGAAACACCATATATTTT	CASSSGNTIYF
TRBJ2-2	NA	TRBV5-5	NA	TGTGCCAGCGGCCAACAGGGTATGAACACCGGGGAGCTGTTTTTT	CASGQQGMNTGELFF
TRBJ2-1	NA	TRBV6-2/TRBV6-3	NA	TGTGCCAGCAGTTACTCGAGAGGCAATGAGCAGTTCTTC	CASSYSRGNEQFF
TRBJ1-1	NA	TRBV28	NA	TGTGCCAGTCGTGTGAACACTGAAGCTTTCTTT	CASRVNTEAFF
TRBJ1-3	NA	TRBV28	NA	TGTGCCAGCACGTCCGCCCAACTTTCTGGAAACACCATATATTTT	CASTSAQLSGNTIYF
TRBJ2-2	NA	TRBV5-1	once	TGCGCCAGCAGCCATAGTAACACCGGGGAGCTGTTTTTT	CASSHSNTGELFF
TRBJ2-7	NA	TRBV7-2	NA	TGTGCCAGCAGCTTAAGTGGGCTCCTTGAGCAGTACTTC	CASSLSGLLEQYF
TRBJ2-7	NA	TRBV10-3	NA	TGTGCCATCAGTGAGGCAGGGTTCGAGCAGTACTTC	CAISEAGFEQYF
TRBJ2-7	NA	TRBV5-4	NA	TGTGCCAGCAGCTCCGGGACTGGGTACGAGCAGTACTTC	CASSSGTGYEQYF
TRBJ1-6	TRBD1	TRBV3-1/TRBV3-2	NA	TGTGCCAGCAGCCAAGGGACAGGGTCGGGTTCACCCCTCCACTTT	CASSQGTGSGSPLHF
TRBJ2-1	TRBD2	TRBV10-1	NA	TGCGCCAGCAGTGCGGGGACTAGCGGGGGCAATGAGCAGTTCTTC	CASSAGTSGGNEQFF
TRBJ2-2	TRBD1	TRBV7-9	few	TGTGCCAGCAGCTTATCGAGGGGGCAATCCGGGGAGCTGTTTTTT	CASSLSRGQSGELFF
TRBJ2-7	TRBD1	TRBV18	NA	TGTGCCAGCTCACCTATCGGGACAGGGGTATCCTACGAGCAGTACTTC	CASSPIGTGVSYEQYF
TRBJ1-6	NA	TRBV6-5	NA	TGTGCCAGCAGTTACTCAGGCCAGGCGAATTCACCCCTCCACTTT	CASSYSGQANSPLHF
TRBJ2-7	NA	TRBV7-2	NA	TGTGCCAGCAGCTTTGAGGCCTCCTACGAGCAGTACTTC	CASSFEASYEQYF
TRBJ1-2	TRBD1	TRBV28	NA	TGTGCCAGCAGTTCCGACAGGGGATATGGCTACACCTTC	CASSSDRGYGYTF
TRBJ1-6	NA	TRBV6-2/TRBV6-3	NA	TGTGCCAGCAGTTACCCGCCAGGGTCCAGGAATTCACCCCTCCACTTT	CASSYPPGSRNSPLHF
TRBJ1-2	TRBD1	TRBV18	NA	TGTGCCAGCTCACCGACAGGGTGGGATGGCTACACCTTC	CASSPTGWDGYTF
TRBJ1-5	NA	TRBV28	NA	TGTGCCAGCAGCCTCCCGGCGGGAAAGAATCAGCCCCAGCATTTT	CASSLPAGKNQPQHF
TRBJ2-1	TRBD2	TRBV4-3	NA	TGCGCCAGCAGCCAAGCTAGCGGGGGTCCTAATGAGCAGTTCTTC	CASSQASGGPNEQFF
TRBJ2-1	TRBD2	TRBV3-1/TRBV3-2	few	TGTGCCAGCAGCCAAGATCGAGGAATAGCGGGAATTGAGAACAATGAGCAGTTCTTC	CASSQDRGIAGIENNEQFF
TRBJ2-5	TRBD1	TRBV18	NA	TGTGCCAGCTCACCACTGGGACAGGGTGTAGAGACCCAGTACTTC	CASSPLGQGVETQYF
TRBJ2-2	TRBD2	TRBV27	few	TGTGCCAGCAGTAGTCGGGCGGGGGTAAAAACCGGGGAGCTGTTTTTT	CASSSRAGVKTGELFF
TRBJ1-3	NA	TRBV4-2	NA	TGTGCCAGCAGCCAGGGACTCCACTCTGGAAACACCATATATTTT	CASSQGLHSGNTIYF